This T cell receptor (beta chain) originates from a study of OX40 agonist ivuxolimab in advanced cancers. Study-level information: At under 85% male, the cohort had a mean age of about 55 years, ranging from about 20 to 79.

On this clone itself: Its antigen is unknown.

This CDR3 spans 16 amino acids. The ends were cut back, 0 bases at V and 4 bases at J, with 15 bases in the middle. Germline lookup yields CDR1 LGHNA and CDR2 YNFKEQ. Study-wide findings and caveats: At 0.1 to 3.0 mg/kg, clonal expansion of CD4+ and CD8+ blood T cells had occurred by week 6. The antigens recognized by the expanded peripheral T cells, that is their antigen specificity, were not determined.

Produced via immunoSEQ multiplex PCR; TCRdb's table is partial and in-frame only. Of about 65,000 clones in the sample, around 87% were seen once. The receptor's source is an adult with an advanced solid tumor such as melanoma, head and neck, liver or kidney cancer. The genes are TRBV4-2 and TRBJ2-5; no definite D call. The sequencing used CD4+ or CD8+ T cells sorted from blood, collected in a trial of the OX40 agonist ivuxolimab. In DNA form, the CDR3 reads TGTGCCAGCAGCCAAGACCCCCGTGGAGAGCGAGAGACCCAGTACTTC. Translation: CASSQDPRGERETQYF.